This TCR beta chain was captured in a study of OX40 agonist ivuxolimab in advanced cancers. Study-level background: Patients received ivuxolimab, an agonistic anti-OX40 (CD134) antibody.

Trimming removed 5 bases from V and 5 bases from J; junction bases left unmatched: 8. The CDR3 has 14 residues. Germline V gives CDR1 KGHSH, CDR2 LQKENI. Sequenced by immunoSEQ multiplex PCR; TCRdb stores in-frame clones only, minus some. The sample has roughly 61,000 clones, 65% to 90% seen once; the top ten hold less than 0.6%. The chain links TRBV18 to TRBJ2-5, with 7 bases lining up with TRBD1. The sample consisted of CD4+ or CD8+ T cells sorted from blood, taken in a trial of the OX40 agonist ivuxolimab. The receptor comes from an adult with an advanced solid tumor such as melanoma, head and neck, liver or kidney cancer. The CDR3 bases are TGTGCCAGCTCATCCAGACAGGGAAAGGAGACCCAGTACTTC. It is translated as CASSSRQGKETQYF.